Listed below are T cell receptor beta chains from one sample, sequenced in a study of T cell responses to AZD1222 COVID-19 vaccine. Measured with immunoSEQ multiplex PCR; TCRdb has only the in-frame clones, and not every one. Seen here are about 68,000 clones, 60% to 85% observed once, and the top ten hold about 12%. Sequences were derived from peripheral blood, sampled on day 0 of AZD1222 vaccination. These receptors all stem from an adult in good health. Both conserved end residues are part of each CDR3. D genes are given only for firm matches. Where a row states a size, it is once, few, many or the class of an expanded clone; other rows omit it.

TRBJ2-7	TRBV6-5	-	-	CASSNRRYEQYF	TGTGCCAGCAGTAACAGACGATACGAGCAGTACTTC
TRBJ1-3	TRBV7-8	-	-	CASSDLGGFSGNTIYF	TGTGCCAGCAGCGACCTCGGCGGGTTCTCTGGAAACACCATATATTTT
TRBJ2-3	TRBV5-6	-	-	CASRSRGASGDTQYF	TGTGCCAGCAGGTCGCGTGGGGCTTCGGGAGATACGCAGTATTTT
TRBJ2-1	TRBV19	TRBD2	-	CASSSSLAGGYNEQFF	TGTGCCAGTAGTAGTTCGCTAGCGGGGGGTTACAATGAGCAGTTCTTC
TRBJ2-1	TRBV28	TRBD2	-	CASSFAGGRFSYNEQFF	TGTGCCAGCAGTTTCGCGGGGGGGAGATTCTCCTACAATGAGCAGTTCTTC
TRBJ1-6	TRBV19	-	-	CASSVGDLGWYSPLHF	TGTGCCAGTAGTGTTGGAGACCTCGGATGGTATTCACCCCTCCACTTT
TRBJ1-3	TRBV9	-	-	CASSVEGASGNTIYF	TGTGCCAGCAGCGTCGAAGGGGCCTCTGGAAACACCATATATTTT
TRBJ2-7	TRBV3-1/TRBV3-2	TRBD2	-	CASSLTSGQNEQYF	TGTGCCAGCAGCCTGACTAGCGGGCAGAACGAGCAGTACTTC
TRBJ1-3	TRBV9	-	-	CASSARLGTIYF	TGTGCCAGCAGCGCCCGGTTGGGCACCATATATTTT
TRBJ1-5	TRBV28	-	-	CASRTRVGVQPQHF	TGTGCCAGCAGGACCAGGGTCGGGGTTCAGCCCCAGCATTTT
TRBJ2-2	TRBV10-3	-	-	CAIGVTNTGELFF	TGTGCCATCGGGGTTACGAACACCGGGGAGCTGTTTTTT
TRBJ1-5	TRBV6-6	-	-	CASASNQPQHF	TGTGCCAGTGCCAGCAATCAGCCCCAGCATTTT
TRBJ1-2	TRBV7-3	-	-	CASSLKAGSDTF	TGTGCCAGCAGCTTAAAGGCTGGGAGTGACACCTTC
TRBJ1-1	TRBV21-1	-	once	CASRYRSQGTEAFF	TGTGCCAGCAGGTATAGGTCGCAGGGTACTGAAGCTTTCTTT
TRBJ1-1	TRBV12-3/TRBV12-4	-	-	CASSRGGGTEAFF	TGTGCCAGCAGCCGGGGGGGTGGAACTGAAGCTTTCTTT
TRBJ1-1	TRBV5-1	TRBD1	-	CASSLEPGGSTEAFF	TGCGCCAGCAGCTTGGAGCCAGGGGGGTCCACTGAAGCTTTCTTT
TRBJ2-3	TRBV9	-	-	CASSVLGTGDTQYF	TGTGCCAGCAGCGTTCTCGGAACAGGGGATACGCAGTATTTT
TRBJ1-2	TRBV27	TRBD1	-	CASSFLGTGRNYGYTF	TGTGCCAGCAGTTTCCTGGGGACAGGAAGAAACTATGGCTACACCTTC
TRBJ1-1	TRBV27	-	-	CASSFEVSTEAFF	TGTGCCAGCAGTTTCGAGGTAAGCACTGAAGCTTTCTTT
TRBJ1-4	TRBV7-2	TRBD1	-	CASATGSDEKLFF	TGTGCCAGCGCGACAGGGAGCGATGAAAAACTGTTTTTT
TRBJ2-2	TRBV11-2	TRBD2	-	CASSIELAVGSNTGELFF	TGTGCCAGCAGCATAGAACTAGCGGTGGGCTCGAACACCGGGGAGCTGTTTTTT
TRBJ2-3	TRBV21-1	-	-	CASSKRVRFLRTDTQYF	TGTGCCAGCAGCAAAAGGGTTCGGTTCCTACGCACAGATACGCAGTATTTT
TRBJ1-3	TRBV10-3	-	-	CAISGPSTQIPSGNTIYF	TGTGCCATCAGTGGGCCTTCTACACAGATACCCTCTGGAAACACCATATATTTT
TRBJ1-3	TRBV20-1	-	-	CSANTGNTIYF	TGCAGTGCTAATACTGGAAACACCATATATTTT
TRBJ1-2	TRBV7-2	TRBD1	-	CASSLAGTGVNGYTF	TGTGCCAGCAGCTTAGCCGGGACAGGGGTTAATGGCTACACCTTC
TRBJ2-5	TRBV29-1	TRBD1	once	CSVRTGARETQYF	TGCAGCGTCAGGACAGGGGCTAGGGAGACCCAGTACTTC
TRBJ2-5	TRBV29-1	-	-	CSVDRFWDLVGETQYF	TGCAGCGTTGATAGATTCTGGGACCTCGTCGGGGAGACCCAGTACTTC
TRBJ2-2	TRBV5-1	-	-	CASSLGRNTGELFF	TGCGCCAGCAGCTTGGGTAGAAATACCGGGGAGCTGTTTTTT
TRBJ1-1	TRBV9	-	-	CASSPSSGMKTEAFF	TGTGCCAGCAGCCCTTCGTCAGGAATGAAGACTGAAGCTTTCTTT
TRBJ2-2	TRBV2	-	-	CASREGRGANTGELFF	TGTGCCAGCAGGGAGGGGCGGGGAGCGAACACCGGGGAGCTGTTTTTT
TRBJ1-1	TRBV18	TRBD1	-	CASSWTGNTEAFF	TGTGCCAGCTCCTGGACAGGGAACACTGAAGCTTTCTTT
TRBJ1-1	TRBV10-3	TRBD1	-	CAISEARTGGTEAFF	TGTGCCATCAGTGAGGCCCGGACAGGGGGTACTGAAGCTTTCTTT
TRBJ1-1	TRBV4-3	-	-	CASSSHPRNTEAFF	TGCGCCAGCAGCTCGCACCCCAGGAACACTGAAGCTTTCTTT
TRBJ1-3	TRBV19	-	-	CASTVEAGNTIYF	TGTGCCAGTACGGTTGAGGCTGGAAACACCATATATTTT
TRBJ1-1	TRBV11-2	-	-	CASSYLQGNTEAFF	TGTGCCAGCAGCTACCTACAGGGGAACACTGAAGCTTTCTTT
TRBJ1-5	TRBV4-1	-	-	CASSPEEGISQPQHF	TGCGCCAGCAGCCCCGAGGAAGGGATCAGTCAGCCCCAGCATTTT
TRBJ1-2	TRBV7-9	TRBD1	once	CASSPGTGYYGYTF	TGTGCCAGCAGCCCCGGGACAGGCTACTATGGCTACACCTTC
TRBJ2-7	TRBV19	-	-	CASSVNPGNEQYF	TGTGCCAGTAGTGTGAACCCGGGGAACGAGCAGTACTTC
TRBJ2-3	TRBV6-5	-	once	CASSPIGSSDTQYF	TGTGCCAGCAGTCCAATCGGGAGCTCAGATACGCAGTATTTT
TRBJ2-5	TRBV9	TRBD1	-	CASSVGGTGETQYF	TGTGCCAGCAGCGTAGGTGGGACAGGAGAGACCCAGTACTTC
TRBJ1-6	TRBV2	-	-	CASSEDTNSPLHF	TGTGCCAGCAGTGAGGACACTAATTCACCCCTCCACTTT